The entry below describes one TCR beta chain. This specimen comes from a study of immune cell composition in non-small cell lung cancer. This CDR3 is 12 amino acids long. Trimming shortened V by 4 bases and J by 3 bases, and 8 bases separated the two germline ends. The germline gives CDR1 SGHRS, CDR2 YFSETQ. Assay: immunoSEQ multiplex PCR; the TCRdb copy retains only in-frame clones and omits some. The sample shows some 14,000 clones, over 70% of them seen only once. V and J are TRBV5-1 and TRBJ2-7; D remains unclear. The TCR comes from a human donor with non-small cell lung cancer. Sequences were obtained from lung tumor tissue. The CDR3 loop is CASSSHGYEQYF. CDR3 nucleotide sequence: TGCGCCAGCAGCAGCCATGGCTACGAGCAGTACTTC.